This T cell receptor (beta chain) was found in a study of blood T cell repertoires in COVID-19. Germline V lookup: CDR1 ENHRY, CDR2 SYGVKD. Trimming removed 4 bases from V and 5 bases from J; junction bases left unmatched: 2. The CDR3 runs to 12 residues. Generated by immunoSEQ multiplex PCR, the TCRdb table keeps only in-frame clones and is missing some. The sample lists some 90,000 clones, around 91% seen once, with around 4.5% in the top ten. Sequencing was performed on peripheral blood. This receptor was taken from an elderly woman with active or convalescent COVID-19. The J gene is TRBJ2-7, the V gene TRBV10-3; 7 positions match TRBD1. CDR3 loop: CAISGQGDEQYF. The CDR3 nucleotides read TGTGCCATCAGTGGACAGGGCGACGAGCAGTACTTC.